Listed here are 32 T cell receptor beta chains from one sample, sequenced in a study of T cell responses to AZD1222 COVID-19 vaccine (dated by TCRdb to about 2021). The intended sense of this specimen's time point label: about 28 days (+/-7) after the second vaccine dose. Read against the paper, the sample's treatment or condition label means: meningococcal conjugate vaccine given as trial control. The library was built by means of the immunoSEQ multiplex PCR assay. Here the immuneACCESS table is served through TCRdb, limited to in-frame sequences with V and J called. Missing clones are a known gap in these copies; in checked studies unresolved V genes cover under half, and the rest lacks a known reason. This sample is represented by roughly 180,000 clones; about 93% of them were singletons. The ten largest clonotypes hold roughly 1% of the sample. The sequencing here drew on peripheral blood, taken 28 days after the second dose of the MenACWY control vaccine. The receptors shown here come from an adult who received the MenACWY meningococcal vaccine as a control.

About this clone itself: This same CDR3 is encoded by further DNA sequences in the sample. The V gene is TRBV6-5, the J gene TRBJ1-1; D call uncertain. V was clipped by 6 bases and J by 0 bases, with 8 bases between them. Germline CDR1 is MNHEY and CDR2 is SVGAGI. The CDR3 sequence is 13 residues long. Here the CDR3 DNA reads TGTGCCAGCAGCGCGACGGTGAACACTGAAGCTTTCTTT. This codes for CASSATVNTEAFF.

In this sample, this clone turned up once. The chain uses TRBV19 and TRBJ2-2; 9 nucleotides align to TRBD1. V lost 10 bases, J lost 6 bases, and 9 bases stayed unmatched. Germline V gives CDR1 LNHDA, CDR2 SQIVND (reference sequence). The CDR3 covers 14 residues. The DNA for the CDR3 is TGTGCCACCAACCGGGACAGGGTGTCCGGGGAGCTGTTTTTT. The encoded protein is CATNRDRVSGELFF.

To note about this clone: This CDR3 is also generated by other DNA sequences in the sample. J is TRBJ1-1 and V is TRBV18; D gene unclear. The V gene lost 3 bases and the J gene lost 1 base, with 9 bases spanning the gap. The CDR3 covers 14 residues. Germline V gene data show CDR1 as KGHSH and CDR2 as LQKENI. CDR3 protein: CASSPRTANTEAFF. The CDR3 nucleotides read TGTGCCAGCTCACCGAGGACGGCGAACACTGAAGCTTTCTTT.

This sequence joins TRBV6-4 and TRBJ2-3; D is unclear. V was clipped by 2 bases and J by 2 bases, with 11 bases between them. CDR3 length: 15 amino acids. Germline assignment: CDR1 MRHNA and CDR2 SNTAGT. The CDR3 DNA follows: TGTGCCAGCAGTGACCAGGCTACCCCCACAGATACGCAGTATTTT. As protein: CASSDQATPTDTQYF.

V and J are TRBV30 and TRBJ1-2; no clear D gene. The CDR3 loop spans 11 amino acids. Trimming cost V 3 bases and J 8 bases, with 10 bases left between them. Germline V gene data show CDR1 as GTSNPN and CDR2 as SVGIG (reference sequence). The CDR3 sequence is CAWSPLRGYTF. DNA of the CDR3: TGTGCCTGGAGCCCTCTAAGGGGCTACACCTTC.

The V call is TRBV3-1 (or the pseudogene TRBV3-2), the J call TRBJ2-7, with D tentatively TRBD1 (5 bases). The V gene lost 4 bases and the J gene lost 7 bases, with 14 bases spanning the gap. CDR1 is LGHDT and CDR2 is YNNKEL in the germline V gene (reference sequence). The length of the CDR3 is 13 residues. The CDR3 region has the DNA TGTGCCAGCAGCCTAGGGGTTCTGAGAGAGCAGTACTTC. It encodes CASSLGVLREQYF.

This chain connects TRBV6-2 or TRBV6-3 to TRBJ1-1; 9 bases are shared with TRBD1. V trimming: 2 bases; J trimming: 4 bases; junction bases outside the gene matches: 11. The CDR3 is 17 residues long. Germline V gene sequence: CDR1 MNHEY, CDR2 SVGEGT. CDR3 in DNA: TGTGCCAGCAGTTACCCAGTAGGACAGGGGAGTGCCACTGAAGCTTTCTTT. Its protein is CASSYPVGQGSATEAFF.

This chain links TRBV5-1 with TRBJ2-7, with TRBD1 matching over 11 bases. V lost 4 bases, J lost 4 bases, and 7 bases stayed unmatched. The CDR3 has 15 residues. The germline V gene has CDR1 SGHRS and CDR2 YFSETQ. CDR3 amino acids: CASSPGTGGVYEQYF. DNA for the CDR3: TGCGCCAGCAGCCCTGGGACAGGGGGTGTGTACGAGCAGTACTTC.

The chain uses TRBV6-6 and TRBJ2-1; perhaps TRBD1 as D (5 bases). The V end lost 7 bases, the J end lost 3 bases, and 13 bases lay between the germline ends. Germline CDR1 reads MNHNY; CDR2 reads SVGAGI (reference sequence). The length of the CDR3 is 14 residues. CDR3 region: CASIEQGVYNEQFF. The DNA for the CDR3 is TGTGCCAGCATAGAGCAGGGTGTCTACAATGAGCAGTTCTTC.

The chain uses TRBV18 and TRBJ2-3, with D possibly matching TRBD2 (6 bases). The V end was cut by 5 bases, the J end by 1 base, with 13 bases between. CDR1 and CDR2 from the germline V gene are KGHSH and LQKENI. The CDR3 contains 15 residues. CDR3 protein: CASSVGGRGTDTQYF. Here the CDR3 DNA reads TGTGCCAGCTCAGTCGGGGGACGTGGCACAGATACGCAGTATTTT.

The rearrangement uses TRBV19 and TRBJ1-3; D is perhaps TRBD1 (6 bases). V gave up 8 bases and J gave up 0 bases, with 14 bases separating them. Per the germline V gene, CDR1 is LNHDA and CDR2 is SQIVND (reference sequence). CDR3 length equals 15 residues. CDR3 loop: CASGEQGISGNTIYF. CDR3 sequence (DNA): TGTGCCAGTGGAGAGCAGGGGATCTCTGGAAACACCATATATTTT.

V is TRBV25-1 and J is TRBJ1-6; D is undetermined. This CDR3 has 14 residues. CDR1 and CDR2 from the germline V gene are MGHDK and SYGVNS. The V end lost 4 bases, the J end lost 7 bases, and 11 bases lay between the germline ends. CDR3 sequence: CASSGILINSPLHF. The CDR3, as DNA: TGTGCCAGCAGTGGAATCCTGATAAATTCACCCCTCCACTTT.

The chain recombines TRBV2 with TRBJ1-2; TRBD1 aligns across 10 bases. Unmatched junction bases numbered 11, after V lost 5 bases and J lost 8 bases. The CDR3 is made up of 15 amino acids. Germline-derived CDR1 and CDR2 are SNHLY and FYNNEI. This chain's CDR3 is CASSLNRDRGNGYTF. The CDR3 bases are TGTGCCAGCAGTCTAAACCGGGACAGGGGCAACGGCTACACCTTC.

This clone was recorded once. This chain uses TRBV2 with TRBJ2-5; no definite D call. V lost 6 bases, J lost 5 bases, and 7 bases lay in between. The germline V gene encodes CDR1 SNHLY and CDR2 FYNNEI. CDR3 size: 11 residues. Written as DNA, the CDR3 is TGTGCCAGCAGCCTTCCGGAGACCCAGTACTTC. Protein product: CASSLPETQYF.

This clone is a singleton in its sample. The V gene is TRBV6-1, the J gene TRBJ1-1; D gene ambiguous. Germline V gene sequence: CDR1 MNHNS, CDR2 SASEGT. The ends were cut back, 0 bases at V and 0 bases at J, with 11 bases in the middle. The length of the CDR3 is 16 residues. CDR3 DNA sequence: TGTGCCAGCAGTGAAGCGGTAGTGCTCATGAACACTGAAGCTTTCTTT. Its protein product is CASSEAVVLMNTEAFF.

The CDR3 is CASSRETTGWETQYF. The DNA of the CDR3 is TGTGCCAGCAGTCGCGAAACCACAGGTTGGGAGACCCAGTACTTC. The chain combines TRBV28 with TRBJ2-5, with D possibly being TRBD1 (5 bases). CDR1 and CDR2 (germline): MDHEN, SYDVKM. With 5 bases removed from V and 5 bases from J, the gap between germline ends came to 18 bases. CDR3 length equals 15 residues.

This clone is a singleton in its sample. The V call is TRBV11-3, the J call TRBJ1-2; 7 positions match TRBD1. The germline CDR1 and CDR2 sequences are SGHNT and YENEEA. The CDR3 is 15 residues long. With 5 bases clipped from V and 4 bases from J, the junction kept 10 bases outside the gene matches. As DNA, the CDR3 is TGTGCCAGCAGCCGCCAGAAGGGGGCGAGCTATGGCTACACCTTC. This gives the protein CASSRQKGASYGYTF.

The gene calls are TRBV27 and TRBJ1-2, with 9 bases that match TRBD1. Germline CDR1 MNHEY, CDR2 SMNVEV (reference sequence). The CDR3 spans 14 residues. V gave up 5 bases and J gave up 8 bases; unmatched junction bases: 9. CDR3 region: CASSGLGTGKGYTF. In DNA form, the CDR3 reads TGTGCCAGCAGTGGATTAGGGACAGGGAAGGGCTACACCTTC.

This chain joins TRBV5-1 and TRBJ2-5; TRBD1 is a possible D gene (6 bases). This CDR3 has 12 residues. Deletions cut 4 bases from V and 5 bases from J, with 9 bases between. CDR1 is SGHRS, CDR2 YFSETQ, per germline. CDR3 sequence reads: CASSLRGETQYF. In nucleotides, the CDR3 is TGCGCCAGCAGCCTAAGGGGGGAGACCCAGTACTTC.

This clone was recorded only once. The chain is built from TRBV3-1 (or the pseudogene TRBV3-2) and TRBJ1-5; weak D call: TRBD1 (5 bases). Trimming took 4 bases from V and 0 from J, leaving 10 bases between them. This CDR3 is 15 amino acids long. Germline CDR1 LGHDT, CDR2 YNNKEL (reference sequence). As DNA, the CDR3 is TGTGCCAGCAGCCCGACAGCAGGTAGCAATCAGCCCCAGCATTTT. Encoded protein: CASSPTAGSNQPQHF.

The chain carries TRBV27 and TRBJ1-6, with 10 bases matching TRBD1. Germline assignment: CDR1 MNHEY and CDR2 SMNVEV (reference sequence). With 6 bases clipped from V and 6 bases from J, the junction kept 5 bases outside the gene matches. The CDR3 extends over 15 amino acids. The CDR3 region has the DNA TGTGCCAGCAGCCCCGGGACAGGGGTTAATTCACCCCTCCACTTT. As protein: CASSPGTGVNSPLHF.

The DNA of the CDR3 is TGTGCCAGTAGTATGTGGGTAACTAACTATGGCTACACCTTC. Translation: CASSMWVTNYGYTF. The chain carries TRBV19 and TRBJ1-2; D uncertain. Germline values: CDR1 LNHDA, CDR2 SQIVND (reference sequence). Trimming stripped 3 bases from V and 0 bases from J, with 8 bases between. This CDR3 has 14 amino acids.

This rearrangement joins TRBV27 to TRBJ1-3; the D is unclear. V lost 6 bases and J 0 bases, leaving 15 bases between the germline ends. This CDR3 has 16 amino acids. Germline V gene lookup returns CDR1 MNHEY and CDR2 SMNVEV (reference sequence). In nucleotides, the CDR3 is TGTGCCAGCAGCCTCAAGCCGGGAGGCTCTGGAAACACCATATATTTT. It encodes CASSLKPGGSGNTIYF.

The chain couples TRBV9 to TRBJ2-1; no definite D call. This CDR3 region has 12 residues. The germline V gene encodes CDR1 SGDLS and CDR2 YYNGEE. V lost 0 bases and J lost 3, with 1 base in between. In nucleotides, the CDR3 is TGTGCCAGCAGCGTAGACTACAATGAGCAGTTCTTC. Translated, it gives CASSVDYNEQFF.

The V and J genes are TRBV14 and TRBJ2-5; D gene unclear. This CDR3 spans 12 amino acids. Trimming removed 1 base at V and 5 bases at J, with 5 bases between. Germline CDR1 and CDR2: SGHDN and FVKESK. CDR3 in DNA: TGTGCCAGCAGCCAAGTCTGGGAGACCCAGTACTTC. This sequence encodes CASSQVWETQYF.

The chain has TRBV6-5 and TRBJ2-3; D is unclear. Germline CDR1 MNHEY, CDR2 SVGAGI. Trimming shortened V by 5 bases and J by 3 bases, and 15 bases separated the two germline ends. The CDR3 extends over 15 amino acids. CDR3 nucleotides: TGTGCCAGCAGTCCCGGCCACATACTAACAGATACGCAGTATTTT. Its protein is CASSPGHILTDTQYF.

The chain recombines TRBV7-8 with TRBJ1-2, with TRBD1 identical over 8 bases. The trim removed 2 bases at V and 5 bases at J, leaving 7 bases unmatched. The V gene's germline CDR1 is SGHVS and CDR2 FQNEAQ. This CDR3 comprises 15 residues. CDR3 sequence: CASSLFGTGIYGYTF. As DNA, the CDR3 is TGTGCCAGCAGCTTATTTGGGACAGGCATATATGGCTACACCTTC.

The V gene is TRBV4-2, the J gene TRBJ2-2, with no clear D. Germline V CDR1 and CDR2: LGHNA, YNFKEQ. The CDR3 has 16 amino acids. The V end lost 1 base, the J end lost 0 bases, and 9 bases lay between the germline ends. CDR3 residues: CASSQGRAANTGELFF. The CDR3 nucleotides are TGTGCCAGCAGCCAAGGAAGGGCCGCGAACACCGGGGAGCTGTTTTTT.

This chain joins TRBV6-1 and TRBJ1-5; D ambiguous. Germline CDR1 is MNHNS and CDR2 is SASEGT. The germline V and J ends were trimmed by 4 bases and 6 bases, with 25 bases remaining between them. The CDR3 consists of 18 residues. CDR3: CASSAGVAGDRAGQPQHF. CDR3 in DNA: TGTGCCAGCAGTGCTGGAGTGGCAGGTGATCGAGCGGGTCAGCCCCAGCATTTT.

The rearrangement joins TRBV28 to TRBJ1-2; D may be TRBD1 (5 bases). V lost 5 bases to trimming and J lost 4 bases, with 17 bases between them. The length of the CDR3 is 15 residues. From germline, CDR1 is MDHEN and CDR2 SYDVKM. The CDR3 here is CASSIQGATFYGYTF. As DNA, the CDR3 is TGTGCCAGCAGTATTCAGGGAGCGACTTTCTATGGCTACACCTTC.

The V call is TRBV18, the J call TRBJ2-2; the match to TRBD2 covers 11 bases. Germline values: CDR1 KGHSH, CDR2 LQKENI. The CDR3 loop spans 19 amino acids. Trimming cost V 2 bases and J 0 bases; bases outside gene matches: 8. The CDR3 DNA is TGTGCCAGCTCACCATTAACCCTAGCGGGGGGAACGAACACCGGGGAGCTGTTTTTT. Encoded protein: CASSPLTLAGGTNTGELFF. Using reference TRBV18 and TRBJ2-2 for the parts outside the CDR3, the full variable domain is NAGVMQNPRHLVRRRGQEARLRCSPMKGHSHVYWYRQLPEEGLKFMVYLQKENIIDESGMPKERFSAEFPKEGPSILRIQQVVRGDSAAYFCASSPLTLAGGTNTGELFFGEGSRLTVL.

In regard to this clone: Because the CDR3's place on the DNA is in doubt, the DNA is left out and the CDR3 is given as listed by TCRdb. This rearrangement joins TRBV12-2 to TRBJ2-7; the D call TRBD2 from the table was never checked on the DNA. TRBV12-2 is tagged as a pseudogene. The CDR3 length equals 16 residues, ends included. CDR3 sequence: CASRRDWAGGTYEQYF.